A selection of T cell receptor beta chains follows, all from one sample in a study of blood T cell repertoires in COVID-19. The table came from immunoSEQ multiplex PCR; TCRdb's copy has only in-frame clones and leaves some out. The profile shows around 140,000 clones, 88% of them singletons. The sequenced sample consisted of peripheral blood. The receptors here all came from a man aged 65-85 years with acute or convalescent COVID-19. The CDR3 runs from the conserved cysteine through the conserved F or W. Fields, in order: CDR3 DNA, CDR3 protein, D gene, clone size, V gene, J gene. A D gene is named only where the DNA matches it firmly. Rows may omit the clone size; those that give it use once, few, many or a size class.

TGTGCCACCATGGGACAGGGCTACGAGCAGTACTTC	CATMGQGYEQYF	TRBD1	-	TRBV3-1/TRBV3-2	TRBJ2-7
TGTGCCAGCAGCTATACAGGGGGCAACACCGGGGAGCTGTTTTTT	CASSYTGGNTGELFF	TRBD1	-	TRBV28	TRBJ2-2
TGTGCCATCAGTGGGTCCCGGACACTTTATGGCTACACCTTC	CAISGSRTLYGYTF	-	-	TRBV10-3	TRBJ1-2
TGTGCCAGCAGCCAAGATGGCCGTTCCCCCTCTGGGGCCAACGTCCTGACTTTC	CASSQDGRSPSGANVLTF	-	-	TRBV14	TRBJ2-6
TGTGCCAGTAGTATAAGGGGTGATACGCAGTATTTT	CASSIRGDTQYF	-	-	TRBV19	TRBJ2-3
TGTGCCAGCTCGGATGGACTGGTCCAAGAGACCCAGTACTTC	CASSDGLVQETQYF	-	-	TRBV11-2	TRBJ2-5
TGTGCCAGCAGCCCCGGACAGCTCAATTCACCCCTCCACTTT	CASSPGQLNSPLHF	-	-	TRBV7-9	TRBJ1-6
TGTGCCAGCAGCCTTAGCGGGGCCTCAAAGACCCAGTACTTC	CASSLSGASKTQYF	TRBD2	-	TRBV5-4	TRBJ2-5
TGTGCAAGTCGCTCCCGGGATAGGATGGGACAGACAAATCAGCCCCAGCATTTT	CASRSRDRMGQTNQPQHF	-	-	TRBV12-2	TRBJ1-5
TGTGCCAGCAGCCCAACCGGGTCTCGCGACAATGAGCAGTTCTTC	CASSPTGSRDNEQFF	-	-	TRBV9	TRBJ2-1
TGTGCCAGCAGCTTAGAAGGACTAGCGGGGGCCGTGGCCCAGTACTTC	CASSLEGLAGAVAQYF	TRBD2	-	TRBV7-9	TRBJ2-5
TGCGCCAGCAGCCAACCGGGACAGGGGACCTACGAGCAGTACTTC	CASSQPGQGTYEQYF	TRBD1	few	TRBV4-1	TRBJ2-7
TGTGCCAGTAGTCCCCAGGGCGGGGAGCTGTTTTTT	CASSPQGGELFF	-	-	TRBV19	TRBJ2-2
TGTGCCTGGGCGAGAGGAGGCGGCACTGAAGCTTTCTTT	CAWARGGGTEAFF	-	-	TRBV30	TRBJ1-1
TGTGCCAGCTCGCAAGACGGGGTGGGTTCCTACAATGAGCAGTTCTTC	CASSQDGVGSYNEQFF	-	-	TRBV2	TRBJ2-1
TGTGCCTGGAGTGTGGGACAGACCAAACTTGGGACTGAAGCTTTCTTT	CAWSVGQTKLGTEAFF	TRBD1	-	TRBV30	TRBJ1-1
TGTGCCAGCAGTGAAGCTTGGGGGCAGGTGAATGAAAAACTGTTTTTT	CASSEAWGQVNEKLFF	-	-	TRBV2	TRBJ1-4
TGCGCCAGCAGCCTAGAGGCGGGACTCTACGAGCAGTACTTC	CASSLEAGLYEQYF	-	-	TRBV4-1	TRBJ2-7
TGTGCCAGCAGCCACCCGGGGGGCTCCTACGAGCAGTACTTC	CASSHPGGSYEQYF	TRBD2	once	TRBV7-9	TRBJ2-7
TGTGCCAGCAGCGTATTGAGCGGGGGCACAGATACGCAGTATTTT	CASSVLSGGTDTQYF	TRBD2	-	TRBV9	TRBJ2-3
TGTGCCAGCAGTTCAAGGACTAACCCGGGGTCCTACGAGCAGTACTTC	CASSSRTNPGSYEQYF	-	-	TRBV6-5	TRBJ2-7
TGTGCCAGCAGGACAACACCGAACACTGAAGCTTTCTTT	CASRTTPNTEAFF	-	-	TRBV6-5	TRBJ1-1
TGTGCCACCAGTGCTGCAGGGGGCCTGGGGGCCAACGTCCTGACTTTC	CATSAAGGLGANVLTF	TRBD1	-	TRBV24-1	TRBJ2-6
TGTGCCAGCATTAAGGACAGGGTTAATCCTAACTATGGCTACACCTTC	CASIKDRVNPNYGYTF	TRBD1	-	TRBV6-4	TRBJ1-2
TGTGCCATCAGTGAGTCGGGACAGGGGGACTATGGCTACACCTTC	CAISESGQGDYGYTF	TRBD1	-	TRBV10-3	TRBJ1-2
TGTGCCAGCAGCTTAGCAACAGGAGAGGAGAATTCACCCCTCCACTTT	CASSLATGEENSPLHF	-	few	TRBV7-6	TRBJ1-6
TGTGCCAGTAGTATGGAGGGCAATGAGCAGTTCTTC	CASSMEGNEQFF	-	-	TRBV19	TRBJ2-1
TGCGCCAGCAGCCAGGGACAGGACCACTACGAGCAGTACTTC	CASSQGQDHYEQYF	TRBD1	-	TRBV4-1	TRBJ2-7
TGCGCCAGCAGCCCGAACCCTAGCGGGGGCACAGATACGCAGTATTTT	CASSPNPSGGTDTQYF	TRBD2	-	TRBV5-1	TRBJ2-3
TGTGCCAGCAGTCCCAGGACAGTCTATAGCAATCAGCCCCAGCATTTT	CASSPRTVYSNQPQHF	-	once	TRBV7-3	TRBJ1-5
TGTGCCACCAGTGTAGGCGGTTACAATGAGCAGTTCTTC	CATSVGGYNEQFF	-	-	TRBV24-1	TRBJ2-1
TGTGCCAGCAGTTCTTCATTAGGGGGCACCGGGGAGCTGTTTTTT	CASSSSLGGTGELFF	-	-	TRBV27	TRBJ2-2